This T cell receptor (beta chain) was sequenced for a study of cytomegalovirus exposure and HLA in healthy donors. Details on this clone: Its antigen is currently unknown.

Germline loops: CDR1 SGDLS, CDR2 YYNGEE. The CDR3 is 16 amino acids. After removal of 5 bases from V and 7 bases from J, the junction contained 13 bases not matched to a gene. The PCR ran on 60 Vbeta and 13 Jbeta primers. Per the original methods: A follow-up analysis tallied 70 million to 80 million unique TCR beta chains, roughly 11 million shared. Clones were read by immunoSEQ multiplex PCR, and TCRdb kept only the in-frame ones, dropping some. V, J and clone size derive from that table, while D and trimming were established from the DNA sequence. This repertoire includes about 110,000 clones. Overall study findings and caveats: Analyses of presence and absence presupposed an approximately uniform sequencing depth across donors.

Source material: PBMCs. The receptor was isolated from a man between 45 and 60 years old in good health and CMV-seronegative. The chain joins TRBV9 to TRBJ1-3; 9 nucleotides match TRBD1. CDR3 coding DNA: TGTGCCAGCAGTCTTACTCCGGGACAGGGTATTAACACCATATATTTT. It is translated as CASSLTPGQGINTIYF.